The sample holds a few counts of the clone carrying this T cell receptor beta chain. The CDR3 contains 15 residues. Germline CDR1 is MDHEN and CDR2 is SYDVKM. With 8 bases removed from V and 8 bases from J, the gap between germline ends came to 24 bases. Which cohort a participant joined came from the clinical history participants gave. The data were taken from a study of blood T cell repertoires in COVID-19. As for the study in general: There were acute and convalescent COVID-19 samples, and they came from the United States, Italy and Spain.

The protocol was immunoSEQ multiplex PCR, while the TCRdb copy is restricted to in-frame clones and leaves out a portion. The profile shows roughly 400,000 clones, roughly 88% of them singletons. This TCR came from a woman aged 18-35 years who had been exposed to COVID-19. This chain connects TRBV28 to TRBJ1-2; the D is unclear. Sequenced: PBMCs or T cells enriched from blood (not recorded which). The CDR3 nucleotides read TGTGCCAGCTGCAGAGCGGACGTCAGCTTAGAGGGCTACACCTTC. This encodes CASCRADVSLEGYTF.